The 31 T cell receptor beta chains below all came from one sample that was sequenced in a study of graft-versus-host responses after intestinal transplantation. The data were produced by immunoSEQ multiplex PCR, yet TCRdb's version contains in-frame clones alone and is incomplete. The sample has more than 20,000 clones; approximately 85% are singletons. Sequencing used PBMCs, obtained roughly 450 days after intestinal transplant. The receptors come from a human patient who received an intestinal transplant, so some T cells may come from the graft donor.

The chain is built from TRBV6-5 and TRBJ1-4, with 7 bases that match TRBD1. V lost 7 bases, J lost 8 bases, and 7 bases stayed unmatched. There are 13 residues in the CDR3. From germline, CDR1 is MNHEY and CDR2 SVGAGI. The CDR3 coding sequence is TGTGCCAGCACCCTGACAGGGAGGGAAAAACTGTTTTTT. Its translation: CASTLTGREKLFF.

This chain connects TRBV6-1 to TRBJ2-6, with a weak D call TRBD1 (5 bases). Germline V gives CDR1 MNHNS, CDR2 SASEGT. V lost 10 bases to trimming and J lost 0 bases, with 13 bases between them. The CDR3 is 15 amino acids. The CDR3 DNA reads TGTGCCATCGCGACAGCTAGCTCTGGGGCCAACGTCCTGACTTTC. Its translation: CAIATASSGANVLTF.

This chain links TRBV19 with TRBJ1-5; no definite D call. The length of the CDR3 is 13 residues. Between the trimmed V and J ends, which lost 3 bases and 4 bases, there was a span of 7 bases. CDR1 is LNHDA and CDR2 is SQIVND in the germline V gene (reference sequence). DNA of the CDR3: TGTGCCAGTAGTATTAGTCTTAATCAGCCCCAGCATTTT. Protein: CASSISLNQPQHF.

The gene calls are TRBV6-6 and TRBJ2-3; no clear D. V lost 4 bases and J 2 bases, leaving 13 bases between the germline ends. Germline V gene sequence: CDR1 MNHNY, CDR2 SVGAGI (reference sequence). CDR3 size: 15 residues. CDR3 in DNA: TGTGCCAGCAGTTCCCTGGGGTTATACACAGATACGCAGTATTTT. This sequence encodes CASSSLGLYTDTQYF.

The V call is TRBV27, the J call TRBJ2-7; D assignment may be TRBD1 or TRBD2 (5 bases each). The CDR3 runs to 14 residues. Between the trimmed V and J ends, which lost 8 bases and 3 bases, there was a span of 17 bases. Germline V CDR1 and CDR2: MNHEY, SMNVEV (reference sequence). The CDR3, as DNA: TGTGCCAGCGGCCTAGAGGGGCCTAACTACGAGCAGTACTTC. Its translation: CASGLEGPNYEQYF.

The genes are TRBV19 and TRBJ2-1, with 12 bases matching TRBD2. Trimming removed 4 bases from V and 4 bases from J; junction bases left unmatched: 2. CDR1 and CDR2 (germline): LNHDA, SQIVND (reference sequence). CDR3 length equals 15 residues. The CDR3 DNA reads TGTGCCAGTAGTAGCACTAGCGGGGGGTACAATGAGCAGTTCTTC. Encoded protein: CASSSTSGGYNEQFF. The variable domain in full, completed from reference TRBV19 and TRBJ2-1, reads DGGITQSPKYLFRKEGQNVTLSCEQNLNHDAMYWYRQDPGQGLRLIYYSQIVNDFQKGDIAEGYSVSREKKESFPLTVTSAQKNPTAFYLCASSSTSGGYNEQFFGPGTRLTVL.

This chain joins TRBV6-5 and TRBJ2-7; D possibly corresponds to TRBD1 (6 bases). Germline loops: CDR1 MNHEY, CDR2 SVGAGI. This CDR3 has 11 amino acids. The ends were cut back, 7 bases at V and 7 bases at J, with 11 bases in the middle. CDR3 in DNA: TGTGCCAGCACCGCAGGGGCTGAGCAGTACTTC. This gives the protein CASTAGAEQYF.

V is TRBV29-1 and J is TRBJ2-7; 8 bases are a match to TRBD2. The CDR3 contains 12 residues. Germline-derived CDR1 and CDR2 are SQVTM and ANQGSEA. The V segment lost 3 bases and the J segment 7 bases; nucleotides outside the gene matches: 5. CDR3 sequence (DNA): TGCAGCGTTGATGACCGGGGGGGGGAGCAGTACTTC. Protein product: CSVDDRGGEQYF.

V usage is TRBV19 and J usage is TRBJ1-2; D ambiguous. The CDR3 has 14 residues. CDR1 is LNHDA and CDR2 is SQIVND in the germline V gene (reference sequence). The V and J ends lost 5 bases and 3 bases respectively, with 13 bases between them. CDR3 sequence: CASSPTTFDYGYTF. The CDR3 DNA is TGTGCCAGTAGTCCAACGACATTCGACTATGGCTACACCTTC.

The genes are TRBV28 and TRBJ2-7; D remains unclear. Trimming shortened V by 5 bases and J by 2 bases, and 7 bases separated the two germline ends. Per germline, CDR1 MDHEN and CDR2 SYDVKM. The CDR3 length is 12 residues. Written as DNA, the CDR3 is TGTGCCAGCAGTCATACCACCTACGAGCAGTACTTC. This sequence encodes CASSHTTYEQYF.

This clone has a handful of counts. J is TRBJ1-2 and V is TRBV5-1, with D perhaps matching TRBD1 (5 bases). The germline V gene has CDR1 SGHRS and CDR2 YFSETQ. There are 15 residues in the CDR3. V lost 4 bases and J lost 4, with 17 bases in between. The CDR3 DNA reads as TGCGCCAGCAGCCTGGGGTGGGGCGCAGGCTATGGCTACACCTTC. The encoded protein is CASSLGWGAGYGYTF.

V usage is TRBV2 and J usage is TRBJ2-7; D not resolved. The CDR3 covers 15 residues. V gave up 0 bases and J gave up 3 bases, with 12 bases separating them. Germline CDR1 SNHLY, CDR2 FYNNEI. The CDR3: CASSEAPPRLYEQYF. The CDR3 DNA sequence: TGTGCCAGCAGTGAAGCGCCCCCTAGGCTCTACGAGCAGTACTTC.

CDR3: CASSSLTGSIDEQYF. The CDR3 nucleotides read TGTGCCAGCAGTTCCCTGACAGGGTCAATCGACGAGCAGTACTTC. The chain couples TRBV27 to TRBJ2-7; 7 bases match TRBD1. The CDR3 spans 15 residues. After removal of 4 bases from V and 5 bases from J, the junction contained 11 bases not matched to a gene. Germline CDR1 reads MNHEY; CDR2 reads SMNVEV (reference sequence).

The chain recombines TRBV6-5 with TRBJ1-5; D call uncertain. V gave up 3 bases and J gave up 5 bases, with 8 bases separating them. The CDR3 has 13 amino acids. CDR1 is MNHEY and CDR2 is SVGAGI in the germline V gene. The CDR3 nucleotides read TGTGCCAGCAGTTATGGGGTACATCAGCCCCAGCATTTT. Translating gives CASSYGVHQPQHF.

The CDR3, as DNA: TGCGCCAGCAGTGAGTCGGGGGCTGAGGGAGAGACCCAGTACTTC. This sequence encodes CASSESGAEGETQYF. The rearrangement joins TRBV10-1 to TRBJ2-5, with D possibly being TRBD1 (6 bases). V was pared by 0 bases and J by 4 bases, with 12 bases between. Germline values: CDR1 WNHNN, CDR2 SYGVQD (reference sequence). The CDR3 runs to 15 residues.

Here the CDR3 reads CSVKGLAEYNEQFF. For the CDR3, the DNA is TGCAGCGTAAAGGGACTAGCCGAATACAATGAGCAGTTCTTC. The rearrangement uses TRBV29-1 and TRBJ2-1; 9 bases match TRBD2. The CDR3 runs to 14 residues. V was clipped by 6 bases and J by 4 bases; unmatched bases: 7. Germline-derived CDR1 and CDR2 are SQVTM and ANQGSEA.

This chain links TRBV6-5 with TRBJ1-6, with 8 bases identical to TRBD1. CDR1 is MNHEY and CDR2 is SVGAGI in the germline V gene. The CDR3 loop spans 14 amino acids. V dropped 8 bases and J dropped 5; count of bases not matched to a gene: 5. Here the CDR3 DNA reads TGTGCCAGCGTCCGGGACAGGAATAATTCACCCCTCCACTTT. This translates into CASVRDRNNSPLHF.

The chain is built from TRBV30 and TRBJ1-2, with a possible D match to TRBD1 (5 bases). The CDR3 is 14 residues long. In germline, CDR1 is GTSNPN, CDR2 SVGIG (reference sequence). The ends were cut back, 1 base at V and 3 bases at J, with 12 bases in the middle. DNA of the CDR3: TGTGCCTGGAGTGCCCCGGGGCGAGACTATGGCTACACCTTC. Its translation: CAWSAPGRDYGYTF.

Here the CDR3 reads CASSLYTSGSRDEQFF. CDR3 in DNA: TGTGCCAGCAGCTTATACACTAGCGGGAGTCGGGATGAGCAGTTCTTC. The chain employs TRBV7-3 and TRBJ2-1, with 11 positions matching TRBD2. V lost 2 bases to trimming and J lost 8 bases; unmatched junction nucleotides: 8. The length of the CDR3 is 16 residues. Germline assignment: CDR1 SGHTA and CDR2 FQGTGA.

The chain combines TRBV7-3 with TRBJ2-3, with 10 bases that match TRBD2. The CDR3 contains 18 residues. Germline values: CDR1 SGHTA, CDR2 FQGTGA. Germline trimming cut 5 bases from V and 3 bases from J; bases unmatched to any gene: 14. The CDR3 DNA follows: TGTGCCAGCAGCCCCGGGGCTAGCGGGAGCAAGGGGACAGATACGCAGTATTTT. It translates to CASSPGASGSKGTDTQYF. The full variable domain, rest sourced from reference TRBV7-3 and TRBJ2-3, is GAGVSQTPSNKVTEKGKYVELRCDPISGHTALYWYRQSLGQGPEFLIYFQGTGAADDSGLPNDRFFAVRPEGSVSTLKIQRTERGDSAVYLCASSPGASGSKGTDTQYFGPGTRLTVL.

The V call is TRBV9, the J call TRBJ2-7; D is perhaps TRBD1 or TRBD2 (6 bases each). The CDR3 is 15 residues long. CDR1 is SGDLS, CDR2 YYNGEE, per germline. Trimming took 0 bases from V and 5 from J, leaving 15 bases between them. The CDR3 nucleotides are TGTGCCAGCAGCGTAGGGGGGGCGACGGCGGACGAGCAGTACTTC. Its translation is CASSVGGATADEQYF.

The J gene is TRBJ2-1, the V gene TRBV11-2; TRBD2 matches 8 bases. Germline CDR1 reads SGHAT; CDR2 reads FQNNGV. This CDR3 is built from 18 residues. Losses at the gene ends were 1 base for V and 0 bases for J; bases not matched to a gene: 8. The CDR3 region has the DNA TGTGCCAGCAGCTTAGTTTCCCCACTAGCGGCCTCCTACAATGAGCAGTTCTTC. This codes for CASSLVSPLAASYNEQFF.

The chain is built from TRBV18 and TRBJ2-1, with 7 bases matching TRBD2. This CDR3 has 15 amino acids. After removal of 4 bases from V and 7 bases from J, the junction contained 10 bases not matched to a gene. CDR1 and CDR2 (germline): KGHSH, LQKENI. The CDR3 DNA sequence: TGTGCCAGCTCACTCCCGGGACTACTCGAGAATGAGCAGTTCTTC. Residues: CASSLPGLLENEQFF.

The chain employs TRBV5-5 and TRBJ2-1; 8 bases are a match to TRBD1. The germline V gene has CDR1 SGHKS and CDR2 YYEKEE (reference sequence). J gave up 7 bases and V 2 bases, and 8 bases lay outside the gene matches. The CDR3 sequence is 15 residues long. As DNA, the CDR3 is TGTGCCAGCAGCTTCACCGGGACAGGACCTAATGAGCAGTTCTTC. Amino acid sequence: CASSFTGTGPNEQFF.

The J gene is TRBJ1-4, the V gene TRBV13; D is ambiguous. The CDR3 runs to 14 residues. Per the germline V gene, CDR1 is PRHDT and CDR2 is FYEKMQ (reference sequence). Trimming cost V 6 bases and J 5 bases, with 13 bases left between them. The CDR3 is CASSPPSQNEKLFF. CDR3 DNA sequence: TGTGCCAGCAGTCCCCCCTCCCAGAATGAAAAACTGTTTTTT.

This clone appeared a single time. The chain has TRBV5-1 and TRBJ1-2; D is possibly TRBD1 (5 bases). The V end lost 4 bases, the J end lost 4 bases, and 11 bases lay between the germline ends. Germline assignment: CDR1 SGHRS and CDR2 YFSETQ. The CDR3 is 13 amino acids. The CDR3 DNA sequence: TGCGCCAGCAGCCCCAGACAGAGCTATGGCTACACCTTC. Its translation is CASSPRQSYGYTF.

The V call is TRBV28, the J call TRBJ1-2; D not certain. V lost 3 bases to trimming and J lost 6 bases, with 11 bases between them. CDR1 and CDR2 from the germline V gene are MDHEN and SYDVKM. The CDR3 totals 13 residues. This chain's CDR3 is CASSFQPGNGYTF. The CDR3 DNA is TGTGCCAGCAGTTTTCAACCCGGGAATGGCTACACCTTC.

This chain uses TRBV4-2 with TRBJ2-1; D unclear. The V gene's germline CDR1 is LGHNA and CDR2 YNFKEQ. CDR3 length: 11 amino acids. The DNA of the CDR3 is TGTGTCAACCTCGGTTTTAGTGAGCAGTTCTTC. This translates into CVNLGFSEQFF.

This clone was seen a few times. The CDR3 is CASSQGQGGETQYF. The CDR3 bases are TGCGCCAGCAGCCAAGGGCAGGGGGGAGAGACCCAGTACTTC. The chain is built from TRBV4-1 and TRBJ2-5; maybe TRBD1 (7 bases). Trimming pared 1 base from V and 4 bases from J, leaving 10 bases between. CDR1 is MGHRA and CDR2 is YSYEKL in the germline V gene. This CDR3 is built from 14 residues.

Points on this clone: Distinct nucleotide sequences in the sample also encode this CDR3. The rearrangement joins TRBV13 to TRBJ2-7, with D perhaps matching TRBD1 (5 bases). The length of the CDR3 is 16 residues. The germline V gene has CDR1 PRHDT and CDR2 FYEKMQ (reference sequence). Trimming took 5 bases from V and 0 from J, leaving 17 bases between them. This CDR3 is CASSLRQGHGSYEQYF. The CDR3 bases are TGTGCCAGCAGCCTAAGGCAGGGTCACGGCTCCTACGAGCAGTACTTC. The full variable domain, its missing parts supplied by reference TRBV13 and TRBJ2-7, is AAGVIQSPRHLIKEKRETATLKCYPIPRHDTVYWYQQGPGQDPQFLISFYEKMQSDKGSIPDRFSAQQFSDYHSELNMSSLELGDSALYFCASSLRQGHGSYEQYFGPGTRLTVT.

The chain combines TRBV29-1 with TRBJ2-1; D call uncertain. Germline V gene sequence: CDR1 SQVTM, CDR2 ANQGSEA. The CDR3 runs to 14 residues. V lost 8 bases and J lost 4, with 18 bases in between. For the CDR3, the DNA is TGCAGCATATCAGCGTCACACAGTTACAATGAGCAGTTCTTC. Protein sequence: CSISASHSYNEQFF.